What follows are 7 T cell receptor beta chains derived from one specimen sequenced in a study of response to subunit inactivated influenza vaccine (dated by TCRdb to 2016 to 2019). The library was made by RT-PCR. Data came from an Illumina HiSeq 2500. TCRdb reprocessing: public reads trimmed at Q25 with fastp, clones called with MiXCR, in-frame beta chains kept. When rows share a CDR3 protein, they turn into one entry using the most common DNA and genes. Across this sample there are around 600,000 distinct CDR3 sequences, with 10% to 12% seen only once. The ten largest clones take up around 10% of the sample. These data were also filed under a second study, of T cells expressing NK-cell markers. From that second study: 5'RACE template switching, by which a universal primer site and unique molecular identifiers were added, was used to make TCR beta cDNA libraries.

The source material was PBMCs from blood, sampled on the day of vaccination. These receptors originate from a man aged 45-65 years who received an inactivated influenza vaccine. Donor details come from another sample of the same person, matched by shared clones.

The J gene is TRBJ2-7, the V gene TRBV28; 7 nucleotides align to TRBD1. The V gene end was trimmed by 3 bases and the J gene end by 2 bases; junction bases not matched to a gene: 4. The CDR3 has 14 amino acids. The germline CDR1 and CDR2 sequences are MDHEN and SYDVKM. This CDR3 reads CASSFPGQAYEQYF. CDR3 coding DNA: TGTGCCAGCAGTTTCCCCGGACAGGCCTACGAGCAGTACTTC.

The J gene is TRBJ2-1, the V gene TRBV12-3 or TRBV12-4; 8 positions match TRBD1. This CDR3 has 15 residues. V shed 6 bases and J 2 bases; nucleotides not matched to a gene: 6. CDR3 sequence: CASRQDREPYNEQFF. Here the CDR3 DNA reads TGTGCCAGCAGACAGGACAGGGAACCCTACAATGAGCAGTTCTTC.

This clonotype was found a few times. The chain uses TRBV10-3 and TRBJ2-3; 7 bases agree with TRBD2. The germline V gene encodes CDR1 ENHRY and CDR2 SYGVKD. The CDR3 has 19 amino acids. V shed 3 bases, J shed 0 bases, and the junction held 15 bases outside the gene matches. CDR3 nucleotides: TGTGCCATCAGTGATACCAACCCATGGGGGGGGACTAGCACAGATACGCAGTATTTT. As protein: CAISDTNPWGGTSTDTQYF.

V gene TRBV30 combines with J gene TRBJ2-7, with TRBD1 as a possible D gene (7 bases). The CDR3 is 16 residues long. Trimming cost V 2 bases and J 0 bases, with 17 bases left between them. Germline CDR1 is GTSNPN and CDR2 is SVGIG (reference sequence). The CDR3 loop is CAWSRYAGTASYEQYF. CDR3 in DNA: TGTGCCTGGAGTCGGTATGCGGGGACAGCCTCCTACGAGCAGTACTTC. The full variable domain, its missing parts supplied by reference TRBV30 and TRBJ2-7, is SQTIHQWPATLVQPVGSPLSLECTVEGTSNPNLYWYRQAAGRGLQLLFYSVGIGQISSEVPQNLSASRPQDRQFILSSKKLLLSDSGFYLCAWSRYAGTASYEQYFGPGTRLTVT.

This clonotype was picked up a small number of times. CDR3 in amino acids: CSVDPTSGGTDTQYF. The CDR3 DNA reads as TGCAGCGTTGACCCCACTAGCGGAGGCACAGATACGCAGTATTTT. The chain employs TRBV29-1 and TRBJ2-3, with TRBD2 matching over 8 bases. The CDR3 consists of 15 residues. Per the germline V gene, CDR1 is SQVTM and CDR2 is ANQGSEA. Unmatched junction bases numbered 6, after V lost 3 bases and J lost 1 base.

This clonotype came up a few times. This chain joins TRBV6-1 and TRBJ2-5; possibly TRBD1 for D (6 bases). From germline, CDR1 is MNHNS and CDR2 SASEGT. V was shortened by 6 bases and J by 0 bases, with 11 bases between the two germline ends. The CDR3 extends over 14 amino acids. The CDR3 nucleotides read TGTGCCAGCAGATTTGGACAGAACCAAGAGACCCAGTACTTC. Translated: CASRFGQNQETQYF.

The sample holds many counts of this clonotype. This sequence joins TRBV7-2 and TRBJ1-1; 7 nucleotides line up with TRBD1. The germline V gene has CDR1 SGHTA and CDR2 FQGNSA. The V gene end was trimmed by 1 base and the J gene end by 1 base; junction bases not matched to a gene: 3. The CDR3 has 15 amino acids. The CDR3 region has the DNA TGTGCCAGCAGCTTAGTGACAGGGCAGAACACTGAAGCTTTCTTT. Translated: CASSLVTGQNTEAFF.